The 3 T cell receptor beta chains reported below all come from one sample, sequenced in a study of T cells in localized non-small cell lung cancer. The repertoire was sequenced with immunoSEQ multiplex PCR; TCRdb's copy has only in-frame clones and lacks some. The sample contains 45,000 to 70,000 clones, around 86% of which appear only once. Material: peripheral blood, obtained before any cancer treatment. These receptors all stem from a woman between 40 and 69 years old with stage I lung adenocarcinoma.

The V call is TRBV5-1, the J call TRBJ1-1; TRBD1 matches at 8 bases. V was pared by 4 bases and J by 10 bases, with 9 bases of the junction left unmatched. The CDR3 sequence is 13 residues long. The V gene's germline CDR1 is SGHRS and CDR2 YFSETQ. The CDR3 sequence is CASSLDRGRRAFF. DNA for the CDR3: TGCGCCAGCAGCCTTGACAGGGGACGTCGAGCTTTCTTT.

The gene calls are TRBV28 and TRBJ2-5, with 9 bases identical to TRBD2. This CDR3 comprises 12 residues. V lost 5 bases to trimming and J lost 6 bases; unmatched junction nucleotides: 1. Germline-derived CDR1 and CDR2 are MDHEN and SYDVKM. DNA of the CDR3: TGTGCCAGCAGTGGACTAGCGAAGACCCAGTACTTC. Translation gives CASSGLAKTQYF.

Remarks on this clone: This sample includes further DNA sequences coding for the same CDR3. The chain recombines TRBV4-2 with TRBJ1-2, with D perhaps TRBD1 (5 bases). The CDR3 covers 18 residues. Between the trimmed V and J ends, which lost 5 bases and 5 bases, there was a span of 27 bases. The V gene's germline CDR1 is LGHNA and CDR2 YNFKEQ. The CDR3 is CASSITGTKRIGNYGYTF. CDR3 in DNA: TGTGCCAGCAGCATTACCGGGACTAAGCGGATTGGTAATTATGGCTACACCTTC.